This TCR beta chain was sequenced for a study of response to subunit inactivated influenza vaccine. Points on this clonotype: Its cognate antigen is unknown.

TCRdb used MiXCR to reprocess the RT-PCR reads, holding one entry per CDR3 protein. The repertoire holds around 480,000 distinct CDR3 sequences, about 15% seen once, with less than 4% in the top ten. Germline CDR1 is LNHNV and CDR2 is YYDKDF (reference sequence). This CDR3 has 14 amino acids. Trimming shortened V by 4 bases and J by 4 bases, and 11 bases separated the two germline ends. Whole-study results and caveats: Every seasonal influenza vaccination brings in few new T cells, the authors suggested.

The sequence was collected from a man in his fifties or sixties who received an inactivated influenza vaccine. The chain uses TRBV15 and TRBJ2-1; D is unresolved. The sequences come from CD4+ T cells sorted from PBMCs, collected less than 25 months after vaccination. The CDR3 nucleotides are TGTGCCACCAGCACAGTGCGCGGTTACAATGAGCAGTTCTTC. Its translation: CATSTVRGYNEQFF. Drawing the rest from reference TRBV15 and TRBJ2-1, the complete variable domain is DAMVIQNPRYQVTQFGKPVTLSCSQTLNHNVMYWYQQKSSQAPKLLFHYYDKDFNNEADTPDNFQSRRPNTSFCFLDIRSPGLGDTAMYLCATSTVRGYNEQFFGPGTRLTVL.